These 10 T cell receptor beta chains originate from one sample sequenced in a study of CD8+CD57+ T cells in acquired aplastic anemia. Genomic DNA acted as the template from which TCR beta VDJ combination and CDR3 sequence profiling were carried out. From the reads, TCRdb called clonotypes with MiXCR, one entry per CDR3 protein. The data contain about 190,000 distinct CDR3 sequences, roughly half of them singletons. The sample taken for sequencing was sorted CD4+, CD8+, or CD8+CD57+ T cells (not recorded which) from PBMCs. The receptors derive from a human donor in good health, serving as a control.

Points on this clonotype: A read error is likely, as this CDR3 ends without the conserved phenylalanine or tryptophan. The V gene is TRBV6-4, the J gene TRBJ1-1; 7 nucleotides match TRBD1. Unmatched junction bases numbered 4, after V lost 5 bases and J lost 1 base. This CDR3 is 14 amino acids long. CDR1 MRHNA and CDR2 SNTAGT come from the germline V gene. CDR3 sequence reads: CASSPGTENTEAFL. For the CDR3, the DNA is TGTGCCAGCAGTCCAGGGACAGAGAACACTGAAGCTTTCCTT.

The J gene is TRBJ2-7, the V gene TRBV20-1; 10 bases are a match to TRBD2. This CDR3 comprises 14 residues. Unmatched junction bases numbered 9, after V lost 5 bases and J lost 5 bases. CDR1 and CDR2 (germline): DFQATT, SNEGSKA (reference sequence). The CDR3 protein is CSAPAGTSDHEQYF. The DNA for the CDR3 is TGCAGTGCTCCAGCAGGGACTAGCGACCACGAGCAGTACTTC.

This clonotype was picked up a small number of times. The chain joins TRBV7-9 to TRBJ2-3, with D hard to call. The germline gives CDR1 SEHNR, CDR2 FQNEAQ (reference sequence). The CDR3 consists of 15 residues. The V and J ends lost 2 bases and 3 bases respectively, with 12 bases between them. CDR3 in amino acids: CASSLSSRRTDTQYF. The CDR3 region has the DNA TGTGCCAGCAGCTTAAGCTCTCGACGGACAGATACGCAGTATTTT.

V is TRBV7-6 and J is TRBJ2-7; D possibly corresponds to TRBD2 (6 bases). The V gene's germline CDR1 is SGHVS and CDR2 FNYEAQ. The CDR3 runs to 16 residues. The germline V and J ends were trimmed by 5 bases and 0 bases, with 17 bases remaining between them. In nucleotides, the CDR3 is TGTGCCAGCAGCGCCCGCCCAGTGGGGGGCTCCTACGAGCAGTACTTC. It is translated as CASSARPVGGSYEQYF.

The rearrangement uses TRBV2 and TRBJ2-7, with 7 bases identical to TRBD1. Germline V gives CDR1 SNHLY, CDR2 FYNNEI. This CDR3 is 13 amino acids long. V lost 6 bases, J lost 5 bases, and 7 bases stayed unmatched. This CDR3 is CASSAWQGDEQYF. In DNA form, the CDR3 reads TGTGCCAGCAGCGCGTGGCAGGGGGACGAGCAGTACTTC.

Of note for this clonotype: This sequence may be a read error, since a much larger clone differs from it by one base. This chain connects TRBV5-6 to TRBJ1-2; TRBD1 is a possible D gene (6 bases). The germline gives CDR1 SGHDT, CDR2 YYEEEE. With 1 base removed from V and 0 bases from J, the gap between germline ends came to 25 bases. The CDR3 covers 20 residues. This CDR3 is CASSLSSRQAPQSPNYGYTF. CDR3 in DNA: TGTGCCAGCAGCTTGAGTTCACGACAGGCGCCCCAGTCTCCTAACTATGGCTACACCTTC. Filled out from reference TRBV5-6 and TRBJ1-2, the complete variable domain reads DAGVTQSPTHLIKTRGQQVTLRCSPKSGHDTVSWYQQALGQGPQFIFQYYEEEERQRGNFPDRFSGHQFPNYSSELNVNALLLGDSALYLCASSLSSRQAPQSPNYGYTFGSGTRLTVV.

This clonotype showed up many times. The chain recombines TRBV7-2 with TRBJ1-1; D perhaps matches TRBD1 (5 bases). Germline V lookup: CDR1 SGHTA, CDR2 FQGNSA. V lost 1 base to trimming and J lost 2 bases, with 14 bases between them. The CDR3 covers 16 residues. The CDR3 loop is CASSLGSRQGNTEAFF. The CDR3 coding sequence is TGTGCCAGCAGCTTAGGTTCGCGTCAGGGAAACACTGAAGCTTTCTTT.

The rearrangement links TRBV7-2 to TRBJ1-1, with D unclear. Between the trimmed V and J ends, which lost 2 bases and 6 bases, there was a span of 10 bases. Germline V gives CDR1 SGHTA, CDR2 FQGNSA. The CDR3 sequence is 13 residues long. The CDR3 DNA reads as TGTGCCAGCAGCTTATCGTCAGTGGCTGAAGCTTTCTTT. It is translated as CASSLSSVAEAFF.

This clonotype was seen only a few times. No conserved phenylalanine or tryptophan is present at the end of the CDR3, so a read error is the likely explanation. The DNA is omitted, as the CDR3 cannot be located on it reliably, and the CDR3 follows TCRdb's listing. The V call is TRBV7-2, the J call TRBJ2-5; the D call of TRBD2 is as the table states it, not checked on the DNA. A total of 9 residues make up the CDR3, ends included. Germline-derived CDR1 and CDR2 are SGHTA and FQGNSA. The CDR3: CASSLEPPL.

This clonotype was observed at least ten times. The CDR3: CASRRDRATDTQYF. The DNA of the CDR3 is TGTGCCAGCAGAAGGGACAGGGCCACAGATACGCAGTATTTT. The J gene is TRBJ2-3, the V gene TRBV2; 9 positions match TRBD1. The CDR3 is made up of 14 amino acids. The V gene end was trimmed by 6 bases and the J gene end by 2 bases; junction bases not matched to a gene: 3. Germline V gives CDR1 SNHLY, CDR2 FYNNEI. The whole variable domain, remainder taken from reference TRBV2 and TRBJ2-3, is EPEVTQTPSHQVTQMGQEVILRCVPISNHLYFYWYRQILGQKVEFLVSFYNNEISEKSEIFDDQFSVERPDGSNFTLKIRSTKLEDSAMYFCASRRDRATDTQYFGPGTRLTVL.